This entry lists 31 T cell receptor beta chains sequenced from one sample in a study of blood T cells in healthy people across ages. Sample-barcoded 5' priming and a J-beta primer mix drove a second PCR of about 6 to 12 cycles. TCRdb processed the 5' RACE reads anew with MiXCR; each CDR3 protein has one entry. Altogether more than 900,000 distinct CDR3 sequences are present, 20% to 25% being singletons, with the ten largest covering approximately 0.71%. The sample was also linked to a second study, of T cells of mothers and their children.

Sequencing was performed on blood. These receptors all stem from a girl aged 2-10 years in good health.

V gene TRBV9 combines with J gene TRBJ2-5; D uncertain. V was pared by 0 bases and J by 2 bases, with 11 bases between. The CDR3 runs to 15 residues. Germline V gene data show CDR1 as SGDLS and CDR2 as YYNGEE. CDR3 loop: CASSVVGYEQETQYF. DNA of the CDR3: TGTGCCAGCAGCGTAGTCGGGTATGAACAAGAGACCCAGTACTTC.

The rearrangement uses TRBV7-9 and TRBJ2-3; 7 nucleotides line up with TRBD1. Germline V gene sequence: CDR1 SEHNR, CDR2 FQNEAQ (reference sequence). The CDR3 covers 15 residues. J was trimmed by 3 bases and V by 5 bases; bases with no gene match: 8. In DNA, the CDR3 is TGTGCCAGCAGCGAACAGGGGTGGAGGACAGATACGCAGTATTTT. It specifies CASSEQGWRTDTQYF.

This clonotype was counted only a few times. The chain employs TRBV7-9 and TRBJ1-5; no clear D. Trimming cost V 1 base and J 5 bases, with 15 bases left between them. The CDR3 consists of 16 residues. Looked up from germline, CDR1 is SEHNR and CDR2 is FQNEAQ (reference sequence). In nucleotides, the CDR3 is TGTGCCAGCAGCTTAGGGCCGCATCTAGGCGATCAGCCCCAGCATTTT. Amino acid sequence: CASSLGPHLGDQPQHF.

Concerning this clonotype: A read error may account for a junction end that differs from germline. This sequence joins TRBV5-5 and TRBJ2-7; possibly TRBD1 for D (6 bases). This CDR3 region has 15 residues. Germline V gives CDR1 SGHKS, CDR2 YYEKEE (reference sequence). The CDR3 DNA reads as TGTACCAGCAGCTCGTCAACAGGGATTCAGTACGAGCAGTACTTC. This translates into CTSSSSTGIQYEQYF.

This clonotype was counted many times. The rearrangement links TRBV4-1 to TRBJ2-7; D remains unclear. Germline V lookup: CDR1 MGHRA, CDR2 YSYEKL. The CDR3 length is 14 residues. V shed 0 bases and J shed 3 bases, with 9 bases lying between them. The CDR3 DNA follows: TGCGCCAGCAGCCAAGATATGGGCCGCTACGAGCAGTACTTC. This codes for CASSQDMGRYEQYF.

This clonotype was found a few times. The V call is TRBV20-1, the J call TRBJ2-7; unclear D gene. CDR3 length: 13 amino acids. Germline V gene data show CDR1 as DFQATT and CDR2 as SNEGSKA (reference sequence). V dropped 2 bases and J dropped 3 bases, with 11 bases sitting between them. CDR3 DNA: TGCAGTGCTAGACTCCCCGACTTCTACGAGCAGTACTTC. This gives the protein CSARLPDFYEQYF.

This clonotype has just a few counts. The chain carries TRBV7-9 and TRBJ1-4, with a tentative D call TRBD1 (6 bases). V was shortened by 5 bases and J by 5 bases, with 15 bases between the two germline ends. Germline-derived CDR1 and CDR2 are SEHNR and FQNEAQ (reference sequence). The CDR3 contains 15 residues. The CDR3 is CASSTGQFENEKLFF. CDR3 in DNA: TGTGCCAGCAGCACCGGACAGTTCGAGAATGAAAAACTGTTTTTT.

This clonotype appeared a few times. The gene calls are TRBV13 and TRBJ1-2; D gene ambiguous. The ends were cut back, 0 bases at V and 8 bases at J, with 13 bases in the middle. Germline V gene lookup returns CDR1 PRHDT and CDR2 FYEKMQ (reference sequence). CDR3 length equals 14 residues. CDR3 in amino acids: CASSLGRGFGGYTF. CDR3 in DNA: TGTGCCAGCAGCTTAGGCCGTGGATTCGGCGGCTACACCTTC.

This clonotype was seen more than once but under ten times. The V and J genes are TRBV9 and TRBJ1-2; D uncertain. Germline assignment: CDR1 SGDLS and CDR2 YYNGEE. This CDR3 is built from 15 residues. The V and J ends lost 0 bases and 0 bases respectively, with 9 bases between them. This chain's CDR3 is CASSVGGLANYGYTF. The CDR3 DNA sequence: TGTGCCAGCAGCGTAGGCGGCTTAGCTAACTATGGCTACACCTTC.

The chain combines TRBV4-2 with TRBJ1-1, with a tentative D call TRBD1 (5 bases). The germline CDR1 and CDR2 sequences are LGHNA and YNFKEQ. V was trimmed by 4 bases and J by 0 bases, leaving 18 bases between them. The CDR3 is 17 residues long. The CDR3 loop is CASSLQVRGHMNTEAFF. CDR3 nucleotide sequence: TGTGCCAGCAGCCTACAGGTTAGGGGCCACATGAACACTGAAGCTTTCTTT.

The CDR3 DNA reads as TGTGCCAGCAGCGTAGGTGTAACGGGACAGAGAATGATTAACTATGGCTACACCTTC. This encodes CASSVGVTGQRMINYGYTF. The chain combines TRBV9 with TRBJ1-2, with 7 bases lining up with TRBD1. The germline V gene has CDR1 SGDLS and CDR2 YYNGEE. CDR3 length: 19 residues. V dropped 0 bases and J dropped 1; count of bases not matched to a gene: 15.

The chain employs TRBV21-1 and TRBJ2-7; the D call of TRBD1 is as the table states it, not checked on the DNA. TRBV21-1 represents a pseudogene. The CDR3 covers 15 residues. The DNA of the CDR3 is TGTGCCAGCAGCAAATTTCCGGGGTGGGTTCACGAGCAGTACTTC. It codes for CASSKFPGWVHEQYF.

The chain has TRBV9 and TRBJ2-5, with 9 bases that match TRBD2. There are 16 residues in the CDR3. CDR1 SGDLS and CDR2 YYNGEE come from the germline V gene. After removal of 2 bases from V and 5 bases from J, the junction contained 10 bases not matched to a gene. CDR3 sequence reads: CASSVGSGSYGETQYF. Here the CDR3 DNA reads TGTGCCAGCAGCGTCGGTAGCGGGAGTTATGGGGAGACCCAGTACTTC.

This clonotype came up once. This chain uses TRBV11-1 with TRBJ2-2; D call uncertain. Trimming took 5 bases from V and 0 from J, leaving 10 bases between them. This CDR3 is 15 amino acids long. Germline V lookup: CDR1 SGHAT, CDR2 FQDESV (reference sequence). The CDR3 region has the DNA TGTGCCAGCAGCGGGGTAGGAGCGAACACCGGGGAGCTGTTTTTT. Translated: CASSGVGANTGELFF.

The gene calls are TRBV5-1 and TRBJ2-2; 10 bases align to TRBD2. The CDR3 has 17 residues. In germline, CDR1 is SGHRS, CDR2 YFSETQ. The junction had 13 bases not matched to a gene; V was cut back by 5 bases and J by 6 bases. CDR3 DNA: TGCGCCAGCAGTTTCCCCTCTTCTAGCGGGAGTTCCGGGGAGCTGTTTTTT. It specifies CASSFPSSSGSSGELFF.

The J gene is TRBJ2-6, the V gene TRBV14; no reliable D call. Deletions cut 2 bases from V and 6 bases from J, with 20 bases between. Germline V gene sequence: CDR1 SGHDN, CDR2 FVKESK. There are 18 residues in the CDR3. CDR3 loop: CASSQRPVYDLEANVLTF. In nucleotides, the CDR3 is TGTGCCAGCAGCCAAAGGCCAGTTTACGATCTAGAGGCCAACGTCCTGACTTTC.

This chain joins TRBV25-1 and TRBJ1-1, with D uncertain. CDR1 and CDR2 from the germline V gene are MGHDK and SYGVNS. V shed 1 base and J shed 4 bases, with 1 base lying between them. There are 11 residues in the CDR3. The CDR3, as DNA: TGTGCCAGCAGTGAATTCACTGAAGCTTTCTTT. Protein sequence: CASSEFTEAFF.

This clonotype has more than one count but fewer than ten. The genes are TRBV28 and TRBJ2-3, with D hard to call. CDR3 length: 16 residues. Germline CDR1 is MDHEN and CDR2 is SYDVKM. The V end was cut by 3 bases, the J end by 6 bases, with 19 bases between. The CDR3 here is CASSFKRTPGSDTQYF. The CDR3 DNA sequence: TGTGCCAGCAGTTTTAAGCGAACCCCCGGGTCGGATACGCAGTATTTT.

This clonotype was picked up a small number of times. In nucleotides, the CDR3 is TGTGCCAGCAGGGGCGGGACAATTCGGTTGGAGCAGTACTTC. Residues: CASRGGTIRLEQYF. V gene TRBV27 combines with J gene TRBJ2-7; tentatively, D is TRBD1 or TRBD2 (6 bases each). Germline V lookup: CDR1 MNHEY, CDR2 SMNVEV (reference sequence). The germline V and J ends were trimmed by 6 bases and 7 bases, with 19 bases remaining between them. This CDR3 has 14 residues.

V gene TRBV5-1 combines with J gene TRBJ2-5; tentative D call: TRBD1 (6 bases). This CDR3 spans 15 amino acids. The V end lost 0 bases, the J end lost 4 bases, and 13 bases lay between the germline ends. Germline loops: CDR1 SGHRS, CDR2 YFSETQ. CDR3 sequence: CASSLGGQSRETQYF. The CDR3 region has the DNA TGCGCCAGCAGCTTGGGAGGACAGTCCAGAGAGACCCAGTACTTC.

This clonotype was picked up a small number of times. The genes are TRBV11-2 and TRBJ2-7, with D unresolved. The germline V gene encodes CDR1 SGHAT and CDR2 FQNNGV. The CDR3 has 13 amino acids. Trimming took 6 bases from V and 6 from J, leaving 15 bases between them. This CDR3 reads CASRIASSREQYF. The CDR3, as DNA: TGTGCCAGCAGGATCGCTAGTTCTCGCGAGCAGTACTTC.

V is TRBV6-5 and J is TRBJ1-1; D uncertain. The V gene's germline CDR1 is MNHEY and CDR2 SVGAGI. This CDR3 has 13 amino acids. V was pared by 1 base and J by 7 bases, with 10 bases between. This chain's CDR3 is CASSYFDSYEAFF. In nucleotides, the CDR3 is TGTGCCAGCAGTTACTTCGATTCGTATGAAGCTTTCTTT.

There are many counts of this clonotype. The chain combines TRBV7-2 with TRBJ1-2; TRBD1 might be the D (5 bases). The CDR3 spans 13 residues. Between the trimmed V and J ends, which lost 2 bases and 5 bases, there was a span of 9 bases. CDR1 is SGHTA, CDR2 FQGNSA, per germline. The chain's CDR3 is CASSLTGAYGYTF. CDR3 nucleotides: TGTGCCAGCAGCTTAACTGGGGCGTATGGCTACACCTTC.

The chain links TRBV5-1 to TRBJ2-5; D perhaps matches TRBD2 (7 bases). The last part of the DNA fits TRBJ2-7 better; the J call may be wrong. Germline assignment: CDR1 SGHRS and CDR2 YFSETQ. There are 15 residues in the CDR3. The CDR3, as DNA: TGCGCCAGCAGCTTAAGTGGGGGGGCCTTCTACGAGCAGTACTTC. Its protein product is CASSLSGGAFYEQYF.

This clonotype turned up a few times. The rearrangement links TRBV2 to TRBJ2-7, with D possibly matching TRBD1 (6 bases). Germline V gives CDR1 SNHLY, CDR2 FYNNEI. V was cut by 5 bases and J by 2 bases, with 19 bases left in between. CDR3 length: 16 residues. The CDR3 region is CASSRGPGQGTYEQYF. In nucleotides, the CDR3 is TGTGCCAGCAGTAGGGGACCGGGACAAGGGACCTACGAGCAGTACTTC.

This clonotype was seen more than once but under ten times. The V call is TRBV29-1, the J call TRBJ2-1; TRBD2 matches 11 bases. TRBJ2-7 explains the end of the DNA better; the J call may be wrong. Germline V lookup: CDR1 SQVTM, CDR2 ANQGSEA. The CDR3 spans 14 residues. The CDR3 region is CSVVGLAEAYEQYF. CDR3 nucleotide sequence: TGCAGCGTCGTGGGACTAGCGGAGGCCTACGAGCAGTACTTC.

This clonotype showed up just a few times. The CDR3 DNA sequence: TGTGCCAGCAGCTTATCACTTGGGCTAGACCTCCAAGAGACCCAGTACTTC. Translation gives CASSLSLGLDLQETQYF. The chain joins TRBV7-9 to TRBJ2-5, with no clear D. CDR1 is SEHNR and CDR2 is FQNEAQ in the germline V gene (reference sequence). The length of the CDR3 is 17 residues. Trimming took off 2 bases at V and 1 base at J, with 17 bases between the two ends.

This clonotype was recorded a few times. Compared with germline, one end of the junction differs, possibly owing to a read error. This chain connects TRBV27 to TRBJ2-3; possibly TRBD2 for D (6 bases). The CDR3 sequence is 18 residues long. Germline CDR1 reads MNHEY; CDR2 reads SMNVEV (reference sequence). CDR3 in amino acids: CAGSFLQVGERGTDTQYF. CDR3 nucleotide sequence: TGTGCCGGCAGTTTTCTTCAAGTAGGGGAGCGGGGCACAGATACGCAGTATTTT.

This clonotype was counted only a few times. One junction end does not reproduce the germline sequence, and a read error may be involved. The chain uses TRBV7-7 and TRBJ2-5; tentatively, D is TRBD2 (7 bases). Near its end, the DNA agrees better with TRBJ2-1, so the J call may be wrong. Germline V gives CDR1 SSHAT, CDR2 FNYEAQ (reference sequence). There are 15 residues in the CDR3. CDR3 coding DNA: TGTGCTAGCAGCGCGGGGGCGGGACCGGAGTATGAGCAGTTCTTC. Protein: CASSAGAGPEYEQFF.

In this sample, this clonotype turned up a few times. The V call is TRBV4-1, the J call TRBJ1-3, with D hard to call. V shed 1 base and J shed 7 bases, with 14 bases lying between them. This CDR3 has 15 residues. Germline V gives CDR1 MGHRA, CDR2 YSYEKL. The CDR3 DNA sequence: TGCGCCAGCAGCCAAGTACAGACCAACCCCAACACCATATATTTT. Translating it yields CASSQVQTNPNTIYF.

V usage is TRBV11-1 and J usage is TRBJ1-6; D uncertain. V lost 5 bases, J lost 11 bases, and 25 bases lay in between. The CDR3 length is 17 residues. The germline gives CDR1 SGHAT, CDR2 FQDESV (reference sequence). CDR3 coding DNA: TGTGCCAGCAGCCACGCGCTTGGAGGGCCGCCCGAGACACCCCTCCACTTT. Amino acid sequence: CASSHALGGPPETPLHF.